This TCR beta chain is from a study of identical twins (dated by TCRdb to 2016 to 2017). A note on the overall study: The study deep-sequenced TCR alpha and beta repertoires from monozygotic twins, unrelated adults of various ages and cord blood to test whether fetal clonotypes persist. To rule out contamination, replicate twin experiments were performed at different times with different library preparation protocols.

The CDR3 contains 11 residues, cysteine and phenylalanine counted. CDR3 DNA is the only sequence kept; it has 33 bases, read in frame from the first base. V drops 7 bases and J drops 8 bases, leaving 11 bases in between. Every donor in the study was a healthy Caucasian. The receptor library was made with 5' RACE. Sequencing instrument: Illumina HiSeq 2000. A universal primer binding site was introduced by template switching, and a unique molecular identifier was present in the final cDNA, enabling accurate counting of TCR cDNA molecules. Specific primers in the conserved constant-segment region were used to synthesize first-strand cDNA for TCR alpha and beta chains. To control for contamination, every cDNA library carried two barcodes: a SMART-Mk sample barcode plus Illumina barcodes. TruSeq adapter sequences and Illumina sample barcodes were added in two successive PCR steps. The Illumina HiSeq platform was used with custom primers to sequence TCR alpha and beta cDNA libraries. Regarding the original processing steps: Unique molecular identifiers were extracted from raw reads with MiGEC, and CDR3 positions were determined with MiXCR. For each individual, recombination models were inferred using an EM algorithm with the repgenHMM and IGoR tools. The tcR package in R was used for shared clonotype analysis, with sharing normalized by the product of cloneset sizes. To study raw recombination without the effects of thymic and clonal selection, out-of-frame nonproductive sequences were analyzed. TCRdb's own reprocessing of the public reads used fastp at Q25 and MiXCR and kept productive beta chains. Every CDR3 protein is listed once, alongside the most common genes and DNA of its rows. For this entry, the V and J calls and clone size follow TCRdb and not the study's own pipeline. For this sample there are roughly 1.6 million distinct CDR3 sequences; under 35% appear just once. The top ten constitute 0.25% to 0.3% of the sample.

Findings and caveats that apply to the study as a whole: Fewer insertions were carried by abundant cord blood beta clonotypes; a weaker similar trend was observed in young adult naive repertoires, while no such trend was observed in memory repertoires. Invariant T cells such as MAIT and iNKT could partly confound zero-insertion analyses, though diverse VJ usage argued against this for most clonotypes. Out-of-frame TCR alpha sequences shared between twins showed an excess of low generation-probability sequences compared with coincidental sharing between unrelated individuals. Recombination models systematically underestimated out-of-frame TCR alpha sharing in monozygotic twins but agreed with sharing between unrelated individuals. Conclusions relied on cross-sectional statistical analysis, since the same donors could not be followed over many years. In beta out-of-frame sequences, excess twin sharing was weaker, because having fewer shared sequences lowered the signal-to-noise ratio.

This clonotype was picked up a small number of times. Its cognate antigen has yet to be identified. Base qualities are missing; no much larger clone stands one base away. Sequencing was performed on cord blood. The clonotype comes from a newborn girl in good health. The chain couples TRBV12-3 or TRBV12-4 to TRBJ1-2; a weak D assignment points to TRBD1 (6 bases agree). Read as DNA, the sequence is TGTGCCAGCAATGGGGGCTCCGGCTACACCTTC. It translates as CASNGGSGYTF.